The 24 T cell receptor beta chains presented below share a single source sample, sequenced in a study of blood T cell repertoires in COVID-19. The repertoire was sequenced with immunoSEQ multiplex PCR; TCRdb's copy has only in-frame clones and lacks some. Here the sample spans about 130,000 clones, 92% being singletons. Sequencing was performed on peripheral blood. These receptors came from a man aged 50 to 59 with COVID-19, enrolled during active disease.

The rearrangement links TRBV28 to TRBJ2-5; maybe TRBD2 (5 bases). The CDR3 loop spans 13 amino acids. Germline V gene lookup returns CDR1 MDHEN and CDR2 SYDVKM. Trimming pared 6 bases from V and 4 bases from J, leaving 12 bases between. In DNA, the CDR3 is TGTGCCAGCAGGCCGGGAAATCTAGAGACCCAGTACTTC. Its translation is CASRPGNLETQYF.

V gene TRBV9 combines with J gene TRBJ2-2; 12 bases align to TRBD2. Germline lookup yields CDR1 SGDLS and CDR2 YYNGEE. The CDR3 consists of 16 residues. V lost 0 bases, J lost 6 bases, and 3 bases stayed unmatched. CDR3 DNA: TGTGCCAGCAGCGTAGGGACTAGCGGGACCCCCGGGGAGCTGTTTTTT. Translated: CASSVGTSGTPGELFF.

As concerns this clone: Other nucleotide sequences in the sample specify the same CDR3. CDR3 residues: CASSSSRLTDTQYF. CDR3 sequence (DNA): TGTGCCAGCAGTTCGAGCAGACTCACAGATACGCAGTATTTT. J is TRBJ2-3 and V is TRBV27; no definite D call. Looked up from germline, CDR1 is MNHEY and CDR2 is SMNVEV (reference sequence). Trimming left V 4 bases short and J 2 bases short, with 10 bases between. The CDR3 spans 14 residues.

This chain links TRBV27 with TRBJ1-6, with TRBD1 matching over 9 bases. CDR1 MNHEY and CDR2 SMNVEV come from the germline V gene (reference sequence). The CDR3 runs 15 residues. Germline trimming cut 4 bases from V and 9 bases from J; bases unmatched to any gene: 7. The chain's CDR3 is CASSSPGTGISPLHF. CDR3 coding DNA: TGTGCCAGCAGTTCTCCCGGGACAGGGATTTCACCCCTCCACTTT.

The rearrangement joins TRBV5-6 to TRBJ1-6, with TRBD1 matching over 7 bases. The CDR3 has 14 residues. Trimming at V came to 2 bases and at J to 8 bases, leaving 4 bases not matched to a gene. CDR1 and CDR2 from the germline V gene are SGHDT and YYEEEE. CDR3 in amino acids: CASSFTGADSPLHF. Written as DNA, the CDR3 is TGTGCCAGCAGCTTCACAGGGGCGGATTCACCCCTCCACTTT.

V is TRBV18 and J is TRBJ1-4; 12 bases match TRBD1. CDR3 length: 15 amino acids. The trim removed 6 bases at V and 6 bases at J, leaving 5 bases unmatched. Germline lookup yields CDR1 KGHSH and CDR2 LQKENI. The CDR3 loop reads CASSPRDRGHEKLFF. CDR3 DNA sequence: TGTGCCAGCTCTCCCCGGGACAGGGGGCATGAAAAACTGTTTTTT.

J is TRBJ2-5 and V is TRBV7-2; TRBD2 matches at 7 bases. The length of the CDR3 is 15 residues. Germline CDR1 reads SGHTA; CDR2 reads FQGNSA. Losses at the gene ends were 2 bases for V and 3 bases for J; bases not matched to a gene: 6. CDR3 DNA sequence: TGTGCCAGCAGCTTATCAGGACTAGTGGAAGAGACCCAGTACTTC. Encoded protein: CASSLSGLVEETQYF.

This chain joins TRBV20-1 and TRBJ1-1; D unresolved. The CDR3 spans 11 residues. With 0 bases removed from V and 10 bases from J, the gap between germline ends came to 9 bases. Germline V lookup: CDR1 DFQATT, CDR2 SNEGSKA (reference sequence). The CDR3, as DNA: TGCAGTGCTAGAGACCCAAGCGGAGCTTTCTTT. Translation: CSARDPSGAFF.

The gene calls are TRBV28 and TRBJ2-3; TRBD1 aligns across 11 bases. The CDR3 length is 16 residues. Germline trimming cut 7 bases from V and 2 bases from J; bases unmatched to any gene: 8. Germline loops: CDR1 MDHEN, CDR2 SYDVKM. Here the CDR3 reads CASNRDRGSDTDTQYF. In DNA form, the CDR3 reads TGTGCCAGCAACCGGGACAGGGGGTCGGACACAGATACGCAGTATTTT.

The chain recombines TRBV15 with TRBJ1-2; 11 positions agree with TRBD1. The CDR3 is made up of 19 amino acids. Losses at the gene ends were 4 bases for V and 2 bases for J; bases not matched to a gene: 15. Germline V gives CDR1 LNHNV, CDR2 YYDKDF (reference sequence). CDR3 sequence (DNA): TGTGCCACCAGCACTACTCATGGGACAGGGGGAGAGGGAAACTATGGCTACACCTTC. This codes for CATSTTHGTGGEGNYGYTF.

This chain connects TRBV5-1 to TRBJ1-4, with D unresolved. CDR3 length: 14 residues. Trimming took off 2 bases at V and 8 bases at J, with 13 bases between the two ends. Germline CDR1 is SGHRS and CDR2 is YFSETQ. CDR3: CASSLGPLQEKLFF. The CDR3 DNA reads as TGCGCCAGCAGCTTAGGTCCCCTACAGGAAAAACTGTTTTTT.

The gene calls are TRBV20-1 and TRBJ1-2, with 9 bases fitting TRBD1. Looked up from germline, CDR1 is DFQATT and CDR2 is SNEGSKA (reference sequence). V shed 3 bases and J 8 bases; nucleotides not matched to a gene: 10. The CDR3 covers 14 residues. The CDR3 loop is CSASRSGQGSGYTF. The CDR3 nucleotides read TGCAGTGCTAGTCGGTCGGGACAGGGTTCCGGCTACACCTTC.

The chain recombines TRBV7-9 with TRBJ2-1; a possible D gene is TRBD2 (6 bases). Germline V CDR1 and CDR2: SEHNR, FQNEAQ (reference sequence). The length of the CDR3 is 15 residues. The V gene lost 4 bases and the J gene lost 5 bases, with 15 bases spanning the gap. As DNA, the CDR3 is TGTGCCAGCAGCTCCTTCGGGCGGGACCACAATGAGCAGTTCTTC. Translating gives CASSSFGRDHNEQFF.

The chain employs TRBV5-6 and TRBJ1-2, with 8 bases that match TRBD1. V shed 4 bases and J 4 bases; nucleotides not matched to a gene: 12. CDR1 is SGHDT, CDR2 YYEEEE, per germline. The CDR3 has 16 amino acids. The DNA for the CDR3 is TGTGCCAGCAGCCAGGGGGCTGGACAGCCTTTCTATGGCTACACCTTC. As protein: CASSQGAGQPFYGYTF.

The chain combines TRBV9 with TRBJ2-7; 8 positions match TRBD2. CDR3 length: 16 residues. V dropped 0 bases and J dropped 9; count of bases not matched to a gene: 14. From germline, CDR1 is SGDLS and CDR2 YYNGEE. For the CDR3, the DNA is TGTGCCAGCAGCGTAGGAGAGCGGGAGCTCGGCCGTAGGCAGTACTTC. It encodes CASSVGERELGRRQYF.

The genes are TRBV18 and TRBJ2-7; possible D gene TRBD2, 7 bases. CDR3 length: 14 residues. CDR1 is KGHSH and CDR2 is LQKENI in the germline V gene. V was trimmed by 4 bases and J by 4 bases, leaving 14 bases between them. This CDR3 reads CASSREGGFYEQYF. The CDR3 coding sequence is TGTGCCAGCTCACGAGAGGGGGGGTTTTACGAGCAGTACTTC.

This chain connects TRBV5-5 to TRBJ2-3, with 7 bases that match TRBD2. Per the germline V gene, CDR1 is SGHKS and CDR2 is YYEKEE (reference sequence). The ends lost 0 bases at V and 3 bases at J; junction bases unmatched: 7. This CDR3 is 16 amino acids long. CDR3 residues: CASSLAGGGVTDTQYF. CDR3 in DNA: TGTGCCAGCAGCTTGGCGGGAGGAGGTGTAACAGATACGCAGTATTTT.

The V and J genes are TRBV19 and TRBJ1-2; 7 positions agree with TRBD1. The germline CDR1 and CDR2 sequences are LNHDA and SQIVND (reference sequence). J lost 3 bases, V lost 1 base, and 5 bases had no gene match. CDR3 length: 15 amino acids. CDR3 sequence reads: CASSIGNTGDYGYTF. CDR3 DNA: TGTGCCAGTAGTATAGGGAATACAGGGGACTATGGCTACACCTTC.

This chain links TRBV18 with TRBJ1-3; unclear D gene. Germline values: CDR1 KGHSH, CDR2 LQKENI. The germline V and J ends were trimmed by 1 base and 0 bases, with 13 bases remaining between them. The CDR3 spans 17 residues. The DNA for the CDR3 is TGTGCCAGCTCACCACAAGTGGCGGGGAGCTCTGGAAACACCATATATTTT. Amino acids: CASSPQVAGSSGNTIYF.

This chain uses TRBV6-6 with TRBJ2-7; D not certain. This CDR3 is built from 11 residues. CDR1 and CDR2 from the germline V gene are MNHNY and SVGAGI (reference sequence). Trimming stripped 6 bases from V and 3 bases from J, with 6 bases between. The CDR3 sequence: CASRRNYEQYF. CDR3 coding DNA: TGTGCCAGCAGGAGGAACTACGAGCAGTACTTC.

The chain joins TRBV3-1 (or the pseudogene TRBV3-2) to TRBJ1-3; perhaps TRBD1 as D (5 bases). Per germline, CDR1 LGHDT and CDR2 YNNKEL (reference sequence). The CDR3 has 16 residues. V was shortened by 0 bases and J by 0 bases, with 9 bases between the two germline ends. The CDR3 region is CASSQEGPGSGNTIYF. The CDR3 coding sequence is TGTGCCAGCAGCCAAGAGGGGCCAGGCTCTGGAAACACCATATATTTT.

J is TRBJ1-6 and V is TRBV18, with D hard to call. Germline V lookup: CDR1 KGHSH, CDR2 LQKENI. Trimming took off 8 bases at V and 10 bases at J, with 12 bases between the two ends. This CDR3 spans 12 amino acids. The CDR3 region has the DNA TGTGCCAGCCGCGGAGAGGGATCACCCCTCCACTTT. Its translation is CASRGEGSPLHF.

The gene calls are TRBV21-1 and TRBJ2-7; the listed D gene, TRBD2, was not tested against the DNA. TRBV21-1 is a listed pseudogene. The CDR3 sequence is 14 residues long. The CDR3 reads CASSGGDKPYEQYV. The CDR3 DNA sequence: TGTGCCAGTAGCGGGGGGGACAAACCCTACGAGCAGTACGTC.

The chain couples TRBV27 to TRBJ1-2; D perhaps matches TRBD1 (6 bases). The CDR3 runs 14 residues. Per germline, CDR1 MNHEY and CDR2 SMNVEV (reference sequence). Trimming left V 2 bases short and J 2 bases short, with 9 bases between. CDR3 bases: TGTGCCAGCAGTTTAGTAGGACAGAACTATGGCTACACCTTC. Protein: CASSLVGQNYGYTF.